The 12 T cell receptor beta chains below were found in one sample sequenced in a study of OX40 agonist ivuxolimab in advanced cancers. Method: immunoSEQ multiplex PCR; TCRdb's copy keeps in-frame clones and lacks some. The sample lists about 69,000 clones; 80% to 85% were seen once. The sequencing here drew on CD4+ or CD8+ T cells sorted from blood, taken in a trial of the OX40 agonist ivuxolimab. The receptors here all came from an adult with an advanced solid tumor such as melanoma, head and neck, liver or kidney cancer.

The chain employs TRBV6-1 and TRBJ1-5, with D possibly TRBD1 on 5 matching bases. Germline loops: CDR1 MNHNS, CDR2 SASEGT. This CDR3 contains 14 residues. Trimming stripped 2 bases from V and 7 bases from J, with 12 bases between. In DNA, the CDR3 is TGTGCCAGCAGTGAAAGTCTGGGGCCCCAGCCCCAGCATTTT. Its translation is CASSESLGPQPQHF.

The gene calls are TRBV28 and TRBJ2-2; the D is unclear. Trimming took off 10 bases at V and 5 bases at J, with 11 bases between the two ends. CDR3 length: 12 residues. In germline, CDR1 is MDHEN, CDR2 SYDVKM. Here the CDR3 DNA reads TGTGCCACGAGCGTTAGTACCGGGGAGCTGTTTTTT. This gives the protein CATSVSTGELFF.

The chain employs TRBV7-2 and TRBJ2-7; D unclear. The CDR3 has 12 residues. In germline, CDR1 is SGHTA, CDR2 FQGNSA. The V end lost 4 bases, the J end lost 8 bases, and 12 bases lay between the germline ends. CDR3 residues: CASSSGPGQQYF. CDR3 coding DNA: TGTGCCAGCAGCTCCGGACCAGGACAGCAGTACTTC.

This chain connects TRBV14 to TRBJ2-5; TRBD1 matches at 7 bases. The CDR3 consists of 16 residues. CDR1 and CDR2 from the germline V gene are SGHDN and FVKESK. V was clipped by 1 base and J by 2 bases; unmatched bases: 7. The CDR3 loop reads CASSQVQDRKQETQYF. The CDR3 DNA follows: TGTGCCAGCAGCCAAGTACAGGACAGGAAACAAGAGACCCAGTACTTC.

The chain uses TRBV7-2 and TRBJ1-1; weak D call: TRBD1 (5 bases). The V gene's germline CDR1 is SGHTA and CDR2 FQGNSA. The germline V and J ends were trimmed by 2 bases and 3 bases, with 10 bases remaining between them. The CDR3 covers 14 residues. The CDR3, as DNA: TGTGCCAGCAGCTTACTTGCAGGGTACACTGAAGCTTTCTTT. It encodes CASSLLAGYTEAFF.

The chain joins TRBV9 to TRBJ2-6, with D perhaps matching TRBD1 or TRBD2 (5 bases each). The CDR3 extends over 17 amino acids. The ends were cut back, 0 bases at V and 0 bases at J, with 10 bases in the middle. Germline CDR1 SGDLS, CDR2 YYNGEE. The CDR3 DNA is TGTGCCAGCAGCGTAGACGGGACGGGCTCTGGGGCCAACGTCCTGACTTTC. Its translation is CASSVDGTGSGANVLTF.

The chain joins TRBV5-1 to TRBJ2-5; D remains unclear. This CDR3 region has 13 residues. Germline V gives CDR1 SGHRS, CDR2 YFSETQ. Trimming cost V 1 base and J 0 bases, with 4 bases left between them. This chain's CDR3 is CASSLPNQETQYF. The CDR3 DNA sequence: TGCGCCAGCAGCTTGCCTAACCAAGAGACCCAGTACTTC.

J is TRBJ2-1 and V is TRBV14; D gene unclear. CDR1 is SGHDN, CDR2 FVKESK, per germline. The CDR3 loop spans 14 amino acids. Trimming shortened V by 1 base and J by 1 base, and 5 bases separated the two germline ends. The CDR3 sequence is CASSQAWSYNEQFF. CDR3 sequence (DNA): TGTGCCAGCAGCCAAGCATGGTCCTACAATGAGCAGTTCTTC.

V gene TRBV4-1 combines with J gene TRBJ2-1; 8 bases map to TRBD2. CDR1 is MGHRA and CDR2 is YSYEKL in the germline V gene. V lost 0 bases to trimming and J lost 3 bases; unmatched junction nucleotides: 10. The CDR3 runs to 18 residues. The CDR3 loop reads CASSQESAERGFYNEQFF. The CDR3 DNA sequence: TGCGCCAGCAGCCAAGAATCGGCAGAGCGGGGGTTCTACAATGAGCAGTTCTTC.

The rearrangement links TRBV4-1 to TRBJ1-3; D uncertain. The CDR3 runs to 16 residues. V was pared by 2 bases and J by 4 bases, with 15 bases between. Per germline, CDR1 MGHRA and CDR2 YSYEKL. DNA of the CDR3: TGCGCCAGCAGCCAAAAAGCAGATTTTATGGGAAACACCATATATTTT. Translated, it gives CASSQKADFMGNTIYF.

The J gene is TRBJ1-2, the V gene TRBV6-6, with no clear D. The CDR3 loop spans 13 amino acids. The V gene lost 0 bases and the J gene lost 4 bases, with 6 bases spanning the gap. Germline CDR1 and CDR2: MNHNY and SVGAGI (reference sequence). The CDR3 region has the DNA TGTGCCAGCAGTTACTCGAGTAGCTATGGCTACACCTTC. It translates to CASSYSSSYGYTF.

For this clone: At one end the junction does not follow the germline gene, possibly because of a read error. This chain uses TRBV2 with TRBJ2-5, with a possible D match to TRBD2 (7 bases). The CDR3 contains 13 residues. Germline V CDR1 and CDR2: SNHLY, FYNNEI. The CDR3 DNA reads TGTGCCAGCCGCGAGGGGGGGCAAGGGACCCAGTACTTC. Its translation is CASREGGQGTQYF.